This TCR beta chain was recorded in a study of post-analysis software for immune sequencing data. Regarding the study as a whole: There were five or six TRBV segments more frequent in patients than controls, and TRBV5-6, TRBV5-1 and TRBV20-1 were among them.

CDR1 DFQATT and CDR2 SNEGSKA come from the germline V gene (reference sequence). This CDR3 contains 15 residues. V lost 3 bases, J lost 5 bases, and 17 bases lay in between. This clonotype was seen ten or more times. No antigen is known for it. Built from TCR beta cDNA, the libraries had unique molecular identifiers in them. TCRdb called the PCR reads again in MiXCR, with one record for every CDR3 protein. The sample has about 200,000 distinct CDR3 sequences, approximately 29% seen once. The clonotype comes from a girl between 2 and 17 years old with multiple sclerosis. V and J are TRBV20-1 and TRBJ2-4, with D perhaps TRBD1 or TRBD2 (5 bases each). Sequencing input: blood. The CDR3 nucleotides are TGCAGTGCTAGGGGGCTCGCAGGGAGAGAAAACATTCAGTACTTC. It yields the protein CSARGLAGRENIQYF.